Presented here are 7 T cell receptor beta chains from one specimen sequenced in a study of prognosis after radiotherapy for stage I lung cancer. Amplification of the TCR beta CDR3 (from genomic DNA) was done by two-round multiplex PCR. Primers specific to each TRBV and TRBJ gene were used in first-round PCR. TCRdb analysed the multiplex PCR reads with MiXCR anew, one entry per CDR3 protein. Of about 24,000 distinct CDR3 sequences detected, about 37% appear once; the ten largest clones hold 62%. The sample was PBMCs, taken before or after stereotactic body radiation therapy (not recorded which). The source is a donor aged 50 or older with non-small cell lung cancer.

Comments on this clonotype: A much larger clone lies a single base off, so this may be a read error. The V gene is TRBV6-1, the J gene TRBJ2-7; D call uncertain. Trimming took off 3 bases at V and 8 bases at J, with 11 bases between the two ends. Germline V gene lookup returns CDR1 MNHNS and CDR2 SASEGT. This CDR3 spans 12 amino acids. As DNA, the CDR3 is TGTGCCAGCAGTGAGAATAACCCCAAGCAGTACTTC. Amino acid sequence: CASSENNPKQYF.

To note about this clonotype: Just one base apart from a much larger clone, this may be a read error. The final CDR3 position lacks the conserved phenylalanine or tryptophan, pointing to a likely read error. CDR3 loop: CASSRGVSGGSSYEQYS. CDR3 DNA sequence: TGCGCCAGCAGCCGGGGGGTTAGCGGGGGAAGCTCCTACGAGCAGTACTCC. The chain links TRBV4-3 to TRBJ2-7, with 9 bases that match TRBD2. The J segment lost 0 bases and the V segment lost 4 bases, leaving 10 bases of the junction unmatched. Germline values: CDR1 LGHNA, CDR2 YSLEER. The CDR3 has 17 residues.

Comments on this clonotype: The germline gene is not matched at one end of the junction; a read error may be the cause. The genes are TRBV12-3 or TRBV12-4 and TRBJ1-2; weak D call: TRBD1 (5 bases). This CDR3 has 15 amino acids. The CDR3 reads CASSLWGVPSYVYTF. For the CDR3, the DNA is TGTGCCAGCAGTTTATGGGGGGTACCAAGCTATGTCTACACCTTC.

The chain joins TRBV5-1 to TRBJ2-6; D is possibly TRBD2 (5 bases). V was pared by 4 bases and J by 0 bases, with 8 bases between. Germline CDR1 and CDR2: SGHRS and YFSETQ. The CDR3 runs to 15 residues. DNA of the CDR3: TGCGCCAGCAGCCGGACTGGCTCTGGGGCCAACGTCCTGACTTTC. Its protein is CASSRTGSGANVLTF. The whole variable domain, remainder taken from reference TRBV5-1 and TRBJ2-6, is KAGVTQTPRYLIKTRGQQVTLSCSPISGHRSVSWYQQTPGQGLQFLFEYFSETQRNKGNFPGRFSGRQFSNSRSEMNVSTLELGDSALYLCASSRTGSGANVLTFGAGSRLTVL.

This clonotype was detected many times. The chain has TRBV18 and TRBJ2-7, with TRBD1 as a possible D gene (6 bases). Trimming cost V 3 bases and J 5 bases, with 14 bases left between them. Per germline, CDR1 KGHSH and CDR2 LQKENI. This CDR3 contains 14 residues. CDR3 sequence: CASSPRTEGDEQYF. The CDR3 coding sequence is TGTGCCAGCTCACCTAGGACAGAGGGTGACGAGCAGTACTTC.

This clonotype showed up just a few times. A read error is possible here, since a much larger clone lies one base away. The V and J genes are TRBV20-1 and TRBJ2-5; D is uncertain. The J call may be in error: the DNA end matches TRBJ2-1 better. The CDR3 consists of 12 residues. Germline assignment: CDR1 DFQATT and CDR2 SNEGSKA (reference sequence). CDR3 nucleotides: TGCAGTGCTAGAGAGGATTACAATGATCAGTTCTTC. Protein product: CSAREDYNDQFF.

This clonotype was found many times. The chain uses TRBV7-2 and TRBJ2-3; D remains ambiguous. This CDR3 has 17 residues. CDR1 SGHTA and CDR2 FQGNSA come from the germline V gene. The germline V and J ends were trimmed by 1 base and 3 bases, with 17 bases remaining between them. CDR3 sequence (DNA): TGTGCCAGCAGCTTAGTGGAATCGACACCTCTGACAGATACGCAGTATTTT. Amino acids: CASSLVESTPLTDTQYF.